The next 30 T cell receptor beta chains were all read from a single sample in a study of cytomegalovirus exposure and HLA in healthy donors. PCR was performed using 60 Vbeta and 13 Jbeta primers. Some clones are missing from TCRdb's copy, which holds only in-frame ones; the method was immunoSEQ multiplex PCR. The sample includes about 94,000 clones, 79% of them seen just once. Sequenced material: PBMCs. All receptors come from a woman aged 40 to 50 in good health and CMV-seronegative.

A few counts support this clone. This chain connects TRBV19 to TRBJ2-2; 7 positions match TRBD1. Germline values: CDR1 LNHDA, CDR2 SQIVND (reference sequence). The CDR3 loop spans 13 amino acids. V shed 8 bases and J 2 bases; nucleotides not matched to a gene: 2. The CDR3 DNA reads as TGTGCCAGTCGGACAGGAAACACCGGGGAGCTGTTTTTT. Translated: CASRTGNTGELFF. The full variable domain, rest sourced from reference TRBV19 and TRBJ2-2, is DGGITQSPKYLFRKEGQNVTLSCEQNLNHDAMYWYRQDPGQGLRLIYYSQIVNDFQKGDIAEGYSVSREKKESFPLTVTSAQKNPTAFYLCASRTGNTGELFFGEGSRLTVL.

This clone was detected only a few times. V and J are TRBV5-1 and TRBJ1-2; maybe TRBD1 (6 bases). This CDR3 contains 12 residues. CDR1 and CDR2 (germline): SGHRS, YFSETQ. Trimming removed 4 bases from V and 8 bases from J, with 12 bases in between. CDR3 protein: CASSGTGRGYTF. In DNA, the CDR3 is TGCGCCAGCAGCGGTACAGGGCGGGGCTACACCTTC.

The genes are TRBV7-3 and TRBJ2-2; possible D gene TRBD2, 5 bases. Trimming shortened V by 5 bases and J by 8 bases, and 9 bases separated the two germline ends. This CDR3 region has 12 residues. Per germline, CDR1 SGHTA and CDR2 FQGTGA. CDR3 sequence: CASSLEVGELFF. In nucleotides, the CDR3 is TGTGCCAGCAGCCTGGAGGTTGGGGAGCTGTTTTTT.

V usage is TRBV2 and J usage is TRBJ1-5, with 8 positions matching TRBD1. The V gene's germline CDR1 is SNHLY and CDR2 FYNNEI. The CDR3 is 16 amino acids. V trimming: 6 bases; J trimming: 5 bases; junction bases outside the gene matches: 12. CDR3 protein: CASRAPGQGRYQPQHF. CDR3 DNA sequence: TGTGCCAGCAGGGCCCCCGGACAGGGCAGATATCAGCCCCAGCATTTT. Looking up the rest from reference TRBV2 and TRBJ1-5 gives the full variable domain: EPEVTQTPSHQVTQMGQEVILRCVPISNHLYFYWYRQILGQKVEFLVSFYNNEISEKSEIFDDQFSVERPDGSNFTLKIRSTKLEDSAMYFCASRAPGQGRYQPQHFGDGTRLSIL.

This clone was seen a single time. CDR3 amino acids: CASSLALGATSGNTIYF. The CDR3 DNA is TGCGCCAGCAGCTTGGCCTTAGGGGCCACCTCTGGAAACACCATATATTTT. The J gene is TRBJ1-3, the V gene TRBV5-1, with TRBD1 as a possible D gene (5 bases). From germline, CDR1 is SGHRS and CDR2 YFSETQ. The CDR3 loop spans 17 amino acids. V lost 0 bases to trimming and J lost 0 bases, with 13 bases between them.

The chain uses TRBV13 and TRBJ2-3, with 7 bases identical to TRBD1. V lost 4 bases to trimming and J lost 2 bases; unmatched junction nucleotides: 3. Germline V gene sequence: CDR1 PRHDT, CDR2 FYEKMQ (reference sequence). The CDR3 runs 14 residues. The CDR3 reads CASSSTGATDTQYF. CDR3 DNA: TGTGCCAGCAGCTCCACAGGGGCCACAGATACGCAGTATTTT.

V and J are TRBV6-6 and TRBJ2-1, with 7 bases aligning to TRBD1. The CDR3 runs 13 residues. The germline V gene encodes CDR1 MNHNY and CDR2 SVGAGI (reference sequence). Trimming at V came to 3 bases and at J to 8 bases, leaving 4 bases not matched to a gene. The DNA of the CDR3 is TGTGCCAGCAGTTATCAGGGGGTGGATGAGCAGTTCTTC. It is translated as CASSYQGVDEQFF.

V is TRBV7-9 and J is TRBJ1-6, with D uncertain. The CDR3 loop spans 12 amino acids. Between the trimmed V and J ends, which lost 4 bases and 13 bases, there was a span of 11 bases. Germline CDR1 reads SEHNR; CDR2 reads FQNEAQ (reference sequence). In DNA, the CDR3 is TGTGCCAGCAGCTGGGAGGCGGATCCCCTCCACTTT. Translation: CASSWEADPLHF.

In nucleotides, the CDR3 is TGTGCCAGCAGTTACATGCGGGGTCTCAATCAGCCCCAGCATTTT. It codes for CASSYMRGLNQPQHF. The chain is built from TRBV6-5 and TRBJ1-5; the D is unclear. Germline V gene sequence: CDR1 MNHEY, CDR2 SVGAGI. The V end lost 2 bases, the J end lost 3 bases, and 11 bases lay between the germline ends. This CDR3 region has 15 residues.

This clone came up a few times. The chain carries TRBV2 and TRBJ1-5, with D unresolved. The CDR3 covers 13 residues. V lost 2 bases and J 7 bases, leaving 9 bases between the germline ends. CDR1 SNHLY and CDR2 FYNNEI come from the germline V gene. The chain's CDR3 is CASSERRNQPQHF. The CDR3 region has the DNA TGTGCCAGCAGTGAACGGCGGAACCAGCCCCAGCATTTT.

This sequence joins TRBV14 and TRBJ2-2, with 8 bases matching TRBD1. V shed 3 bases and J 1 base; nucleotides not matched to a gene: 4. This CDR3 has 16 residues. Germline CDR1 reads SGHDN; CDR2 reads FVKESK. DNA for the CDR3: TGTGCCAGCAGCCACCGACAGGGGCGGAACACCGGGGAGCTGTTTTTT. Translated: CASSHRQGRNTGELFF. Filled out from reference TRBV14 and TRBJ2-2, the complete variable domain reads EAGVTQFPSHSVIEKGQTVTLRCDPISGHDNLYWYRRVMGKEIKFLLHFVKESKQDESGMPNNRFLAERTGGTYSTLKVQPAELEDSGVYFCASSHRQGRNTGELFFGEGSRLTVL.

V usage is TRBV6-1 and J usage is TRBJ2-5, with 8 bases fitting TRBD2. The CDR3 is made up of 17 amino acids. With 0 bases clipped from V and 2 bases from J, the junction kept 8 bases outside the gene matches. Germline V CDR1 and CDR2: MNHNS, SASEGT. The chain's CDR3 is CASSEASGGLGQETQYF. CDR3 DNA: TGTGCCAGCAGTGAAGCGTCGGGGGGGTTGGGGCAAGAGACCCAGTACTTC.

This clone appeared a few times. V and J are TRBV4-2 and TRBJ1-2; 7 nucleotides match TRBD1. V lost 5 bases and J lost 4; bases outside the gene matches: 7. This CDR3 region has 14 residues. CDR1 and CDR2 (germline): LGHNA, YNFKEQ. CDR3 sequence: CASSSDRDGYGYTF. The CDR3 region has the DNA TGTGCCAGCAGCTCAGACAGGGATGGCTATGGCTACACCTTC.

The chain links TRBV19 to TRBJ1-2; 11 positions agree with TRBD1. The V gene's germline CDR1 is LNHDA and CDR2 SQIVND (reference sequence). CDR3 length equals 16 residues. V was clipped by 4 bases and J by 2 bases; unmatched bases: 6. CDR3 protein: CASSTQRDRGNYGYTF. Written as DNA, the CDR3 is TGTGCCAGTAGTACCCAACGGGACAGGGGGAACTATGGCTACACCTTC.

V and J are TRBV29-1 and TRBJ1-1; D uncertain. V was trimmed by 8 bases and J by 1 base, leaving 11 bases between them. The CDR3 runs to 12 residues. The germline gives CDR1 SQVTM, CDR2 ANQGSEA. CDR3 DNA sequence: TGCAGCAGTTACAGCTGGAACACTGAAGCTTTCTTT. As protein: CSSYSWNTEAFF.

The chain recombines TRBV7-2 with TRBJ2-7; TRBD2 is a possible D gene (6 bases). Trimming left V 2 bases short and J 0 bases short, with 23 bases between. CDR3 size: 19 residues. Germline loops: CDR1 SGHTA, CDR2 FQGNSA. The CDR3 spells CASSLRDSGFPQSSYEQYF. For the CDR3, the DNA is TGTGCCAGCAGCTTACGGGATAGCGGTTTTCCCCAAAGCTCCTACGAGCAGTACTTC. Full variable domain (missing parts from reference TRBV7-2 and TRBJ2-7): GAGVSQSPSNKVTEKGKDVELRCDPISGHTALYWYRQSLGQGLEFLIYFQGNSAPDKSGLPSDRFSAERTGGSVSTLTIQRTQQEDSAVYLCASSLRDSGFPQSSYEQYFGPGTRLTVT.

The V call is TRBV19, the J call TRBJ1-1, with D uncertain. Germline V gene lookup returns CDR1 LNHDA and CDR2 SQIVND (reference sequence). V was pared by 5 bases and J by 0 bases, with 7 bases between. The CDR3 is 13 residues long. The CDR3, as DNA: TGTGCCAGTAGTCCGCAGTTGAACACTGAAGCTTTCTTT. This gives the protein CASSPQLNTEAFF.

This chain connects TRBV6-5 to TRBJ2-5; 9 bases are a match to TRBD1. Germline lookup yields CDR1 MNHEY and CDR2 SVGAGI. J lost 5 bases, V lost 6 bases, and 10 bases had no gene match. This CDR3 has 15 residues. CDR3 DNA: TGTGCCAGCAGACCCCCGGACAGGGGTGGGGAGACCCAGTACTTC. It codes for CASRPPDRGGETQYF.

CDR3 bases: TGTGCCAGCAGCCAGGACAGATTGAACACTGAAGCTTTCTTT. As protein: CASSQDRLNTEAFF. V gene TRBV28 combines with J gene TRBJ1-1; D might be TRBD1 (6 bases). The germline CDR1 and CDR2 sequences are MDHEN and SYDVKM. With 6 bases removed from V and 0 bases from J, the gap between germline ends came to 11 bases. This CDR3 spans 14 amino acids.

The chain has TRBV7-3 and TRBJ1-1, with D perhaps matching TRBD1 (6 bases). Between the trimmed V and J ends, which lost 5 bases and 4 bases, there was a span of 14 bases. CDR1 and CDR2 (germline): SGHTA, FQGTGA. The CDR3 loop spans 14 amino acids. The DNA for the CDR3 is TGTGCCAGCAGCCCGGGGGGGGCGCCCACTGAAGCTTTCTTT. Its protein product is CASSPGGAPTEAFF.

The CDR3 here is CASRRIRRWRTYEQYF. In DNA, the CDR3 is TGCGCCAGCAGGCGTATCCGACGGTGGAGAACCTACGAGCAGTACTTC. The chain combines TRBV4-3 with TRBJ2-7, with D uncertain. The germline V gene has CDR1 LGHNA and CDR2 YSLEER. The CDR3 runs to 16 residues. Trimming removed 6 bases from V and 2 bases from J, with 20 bases in between.

The V gene is TRBV30, the J gene TRBJ2-7; 8 bases line up with TRBD1. Germline lookup yields CDR1 GTSNPN and CDR2 SVGIG (reference sequence). The CDR3 contains 13 residues. After removal of 0 bases from V and 6 bases from J, the junction contained 4 bases not matched to a gene. The CDR3 loop is CAWSVGQGGEQYF. CDR3 sequence (DNA): TGTGCCTGGAGTGTAGGACAGGGAGGCGAGCAGTACTTC. Full variable domain (missing parts from reference TRBV30 and TRBJ2-7): SQTIHQWPATLVQPVGSPLSLECTVEGTSNPNLYWYRQAAGRGLQLLFYSVGIGQISSEVPQNLSASRPQDRQFILSSKKLLLSDSGFYLCAWSVGQGGEQYFGPGTRLTVT.

The chain employs TRBV30 and TRBJ1-1; no clear D. Between the trimmed V and J ends, which lost 3 bases and 4 bases, there was a span of 12 bases. Germline V gene data show CDR1 as GTSNPN and CDR2 as SVGIG (reference sequence). The CDR3 has 13 amino acids. The CDR3 here is CAWRLHGGTEAFF. The CDR3 bases are TGTGCCTGGAGACTACATGGCGGCACTGAAGCTTTCTTT.

V and J are TRBV7-6 and TRBJ1-5, with 8 bases lining up with TRBD1. The CDR3 totals 13 residues. V lost 5 bases to trimming and J lost 4 bases; unmatched junction nucleotides: 1. The germline CDR1 and CDR2 sequences are SGHVS and FNYEAQ. DNA for the CDR3: TGTGCCAGCAGCGGACAGGGAAATCAGCCCCAGCATTTT. Translation: CASSGQGNQPQHF.

The table lists this clone with a few counts. V is TRBV4-2 and J is TRBJ1-1; the match to TRBD1 covers 9 bases. The CDR3 contains 18 residues. V shed 1 base and J 4 bases; nucleotides not matched to a gene: 13. Germline V gene sequence: CDR1 LGHNA, CDR2 YNFKEQ. Here the CDR3 reads CASSQGPWGTGRFTEAFF. The CDR3 nucleotides are TGTGCCAGCAGCCAAGGGCCCTGGGGGACAGGGCGATTCACTGAAGCTTTCTTT.

This sequence joins TRBV15 and TRBJ2-6; no reliable D call. The CDR3 covers 14 residues. CDR1 and CDR2 (germline): LNHNV, YYDKDF (reference sequence). Trimming took 1 base from V and 13 from J, leaving 14 bases between them. The CDR3 sequence: CATSRGPTPGVLTF. In DNA, the CDR3 is TGTGCCACCAGCAGAGGGCCGACGCCCGGGGTCCTGACTTTC.

The chain recombines TRBV10-1 with TRBJ2-2; D is perhaps TRBD2 (6 bases). CDR3 size: 15 residues. Germline CDR1 WNHNN, CDR2 SYGVQD (reference sequence). V gave up 7 bases and J gave up 4 bases, with 16 bases separating them. CDR3 sequence: CASICWRDRTGELFF. The DNA of the CDR3 is TGCGCCAGCATCTGCTGGCGGGACCGCACCGGGGAGCTGTTTTTT.

This chain joins TRBV5-4 and TRBJ1-1; maybe TRBD1 (5 bases). Trimming took off 0 bases at V and 4 bases at J, with 13 bases between the two ends. The CDR3 covers 15 residues. CDR1 is SGHNT, CDR2 YYREEE, per germline (reference sequence). The CDR3 protein is CASSLGFTGSTEAFF. Here the CDR3 DNA reads TGTGCCAGCAGCTTGGGTTTCACAGGAAGCACTGAAGCTTTCTTT.

The genes are TRBV28 and TRBJ2-1; the D gene is possibly TRBD1 (6 bases). This CDR3 contains 17 residues. V was clipped by 3 bases and J by 2 bases, with 17 bases between them. Germline CDR1 MDHEN, CDR2 SYDVKM. The CDR3 coding sequence is TGTGCCAGCAGTTTTCCCATGGACAGCGGTACCTACAATGAGCAGTTCTTC. Its translation is CASSFPMDSGTYNEQFF. Combining the CDR3 with reference TRBV28 and TRBJ2-1 gives the whole variable domain DVKVTQSSRYLVKRTGEKVFLECVQDMDHENMFWYRQDPGLGLRLIYFSYDVKMKEKGDIPEGYSVSREKKERFSLILESASTNQTSMYLCASSFPMDSGTYNEQFFGPGTRLTVL.

The gene calls are TRBV7-2 and TRBJ2-1; 8 nucleotides match TRBD2. The CDR3 is made up of 14 amino acids. Germline loops: CDR1 SGHTA, CDR2 FQGNSA. V lost 4 bases and J lost 6; bases outside the gene matches: 5. CDR3 DNA sequence: TGTGCCAGCAGCTCCCGGGGGGGCCGCAATGAGCAGTTCTTC. It codes for CASSSRGGRNEQFF.